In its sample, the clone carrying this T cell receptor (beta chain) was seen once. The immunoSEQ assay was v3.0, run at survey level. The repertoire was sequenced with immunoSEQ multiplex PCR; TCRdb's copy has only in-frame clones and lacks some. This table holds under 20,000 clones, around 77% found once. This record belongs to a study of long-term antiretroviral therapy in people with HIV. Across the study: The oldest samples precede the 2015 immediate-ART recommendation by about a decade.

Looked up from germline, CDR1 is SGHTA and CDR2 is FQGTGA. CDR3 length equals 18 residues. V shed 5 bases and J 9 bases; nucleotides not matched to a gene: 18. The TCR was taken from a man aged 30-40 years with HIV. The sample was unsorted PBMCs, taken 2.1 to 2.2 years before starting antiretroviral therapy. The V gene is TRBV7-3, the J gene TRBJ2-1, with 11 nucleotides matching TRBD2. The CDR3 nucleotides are TGTGCCAGCAGCCCCCGGGTAGCGGGGGGGCCCGTCGCCGTTGAGCAGTTCTTC. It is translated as CASSPRVAGGPVAVEQFF.